A selection of T cell receptor beta chains follows, all from one sample in a study of T cell responses to AZD1222 COVID-19 vaccine. The assay was immunoSEQ multiplex PCR, and TCRdb's table has in-frame clones only and misses some. The data contain 90,000 to 130,000 clones, about nine tenths of them singletons. Sequencing was performed on peripheral blood, taken on day 0 of AZD1222 vaccination. Receptors originate from an adult in good health. The CDR3 runs from the conserved cysteine through the conserved F or W. D genes are given only for firm matches. Size tells how often a clone was seen (once, few, many) or the class of an expanded clone, and some rows leave it out.

>TRBJ1-1|-|TRBV2|-
TGTGCCAGCAACATCGGTTTTACTGAAGCTTTCTTT
CASNIGFTEAFF
>TRBJ1-1|-|TRBV28|-
TGTGCCAGCAGGGACCTGCGGAATGAAGCTTTCTTT
CASRDLRNEAFF
>TRBJ1-3|-|TRBV4-1|-
TGCGCCAGCAGCCACACAGGGAGTTTCTCTGGAAACACCATATATTTT
CASSHTGSFSGNTIYF
>TRBJ2-1|-|TRBV12-5|-
TGTGCTAGTGGTTTGGTAACCCCTTACAATGAGCAGTTCTTC
CASGLVTPYNEQFF
>TRBJ1-5|-|TRBV6-5|-
TGTGCCAGCAGGGGTAATCAGCCCCAGCATTTT
CASRGNQPQHF
>TRBJ2-4|TRBD2|TRBV5-1|-
TGCGCCAGCAGCCCTCGGCGGGGCGGGGGTAACATTCAGTACTTC
CASSPRRGGGNIQYF
>TRBJ1-5|TRBD1|TRBV4-2|once
TGTGCCAGCAGCCAAGGGGGACAGGGGGTGATTCAGCCCCAGCATTTT
CASSQGGQGVIQPQHF
>TRBJ1-2|-|TRBV6-2/TRBV6-3|-
TGTGCCAGCAGTTACCCCGAAGCGGGGAACTATGGCTACACCTTC
CASSYPEAGNYGYTF
>TRBJ2-1|-|TRBV28|-
TGTGCCAGCAGTTTATACGGCGAGCAGTTCTTC
CASSLYGEQFF
>TRBJ1-1|-|TRBV3-1/TRBV3-2|once
TGTGCCAGCAGCCATGCGACAGGCACTGAAGCTTTCTTT
CASSHATGTEAFF
>TRBJ1-4|-|TRBV30|-
TGTGCCTGGATCTCCCGGGGGTCGAGTGAAAAACTGTTTTTT
CAWISRGSSEKLFF
>TRBJ1-5|-|TRBV5-5|-
TGTGCCAGCAGCTTGACCAGCAATCAGCCCCAGCATTTT
CASSLTSNQPQHF
>TRBJ1-2|-|TRBV6-5|-
TGTGCCAGCAGCACCCGCCGGGGCGAATATGGCTACACCTTC
CASSTRRGEYGYTF
>TRBJ1-2|TRBD1|TRBV6-6|-
TGTGCCAGTGGGGGGGTGGACAGGGCGGGCTATGGCTACACCTTC
CASGGVDRAGYGYTF
>TRBJ1-2|-|TRBV5-1|-
TGCGCCAGCAGCTTGGGAGGGAACTATGGCTACACCTTC
CASSLGGNYGYTF
>TRBJ1-4|-|TRBV19|-
TGTGCCAGTAGTTTGACACCTACTCGGCCCAATGAAAAACTGTTTTTT
CASSLTPTRPNEKLFF
>TRBJ2-2|-|TRBV5-1|-
TGCGCCAGCAGAGTGGGGGCGTCCACCGGGGAGCTGTTTTTT
CASRVGASTGELFF
>TRBJ1-6|-|TRBV2|-
TGTGCCAGCAGGCGCCAGGGTTCACCCCTCCACTTT
CASRRQGSPLHF
>TRBJ2-1|TRBD2|TRBV6-4|-
TGTGCCAGCAGTGTGACTAGCGGGGGGCCTAGCTCCTACAATGAGCAGTTCTTC
CASSVTSGGPSSYNEQFF
>TRBJ2-2|TRBD2|TRBV4-2|-
TGTGCCAGCAGCCAAGATCTACAAAGCGGGGACACCGGGGAGCTGTTTTTT
CASSQDLQSGDTGELFF
>TRBJ1-2|-|TRBV19|-
TGTGCCAGTAGTAGCAGGGGAGTAAACTATGGCTACACCTTC
CASSSRGVNYGYTF
>TRBJ2-3|-|TRBV28|-
TGTGCCAGCATGCGGGCCGACACAGATACGCAGTATTTT
CASMRADTDTQYF